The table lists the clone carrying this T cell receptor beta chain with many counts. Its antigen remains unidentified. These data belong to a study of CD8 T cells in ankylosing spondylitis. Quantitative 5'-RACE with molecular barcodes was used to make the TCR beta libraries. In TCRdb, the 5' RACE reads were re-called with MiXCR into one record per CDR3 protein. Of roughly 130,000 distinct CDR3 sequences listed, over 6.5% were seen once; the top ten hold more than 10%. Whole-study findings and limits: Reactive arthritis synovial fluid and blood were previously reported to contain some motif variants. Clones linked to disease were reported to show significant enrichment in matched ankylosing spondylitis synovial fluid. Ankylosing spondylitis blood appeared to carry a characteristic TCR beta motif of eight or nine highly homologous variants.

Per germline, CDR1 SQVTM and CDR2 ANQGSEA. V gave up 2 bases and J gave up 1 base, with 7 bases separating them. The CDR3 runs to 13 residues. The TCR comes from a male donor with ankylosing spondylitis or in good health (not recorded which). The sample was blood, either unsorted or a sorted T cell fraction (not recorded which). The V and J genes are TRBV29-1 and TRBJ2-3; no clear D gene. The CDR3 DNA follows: TGCAGCGTTGAACGGCCGGGCACAGATACGCAGTATTTT. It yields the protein CSVERPGTDTQYF.